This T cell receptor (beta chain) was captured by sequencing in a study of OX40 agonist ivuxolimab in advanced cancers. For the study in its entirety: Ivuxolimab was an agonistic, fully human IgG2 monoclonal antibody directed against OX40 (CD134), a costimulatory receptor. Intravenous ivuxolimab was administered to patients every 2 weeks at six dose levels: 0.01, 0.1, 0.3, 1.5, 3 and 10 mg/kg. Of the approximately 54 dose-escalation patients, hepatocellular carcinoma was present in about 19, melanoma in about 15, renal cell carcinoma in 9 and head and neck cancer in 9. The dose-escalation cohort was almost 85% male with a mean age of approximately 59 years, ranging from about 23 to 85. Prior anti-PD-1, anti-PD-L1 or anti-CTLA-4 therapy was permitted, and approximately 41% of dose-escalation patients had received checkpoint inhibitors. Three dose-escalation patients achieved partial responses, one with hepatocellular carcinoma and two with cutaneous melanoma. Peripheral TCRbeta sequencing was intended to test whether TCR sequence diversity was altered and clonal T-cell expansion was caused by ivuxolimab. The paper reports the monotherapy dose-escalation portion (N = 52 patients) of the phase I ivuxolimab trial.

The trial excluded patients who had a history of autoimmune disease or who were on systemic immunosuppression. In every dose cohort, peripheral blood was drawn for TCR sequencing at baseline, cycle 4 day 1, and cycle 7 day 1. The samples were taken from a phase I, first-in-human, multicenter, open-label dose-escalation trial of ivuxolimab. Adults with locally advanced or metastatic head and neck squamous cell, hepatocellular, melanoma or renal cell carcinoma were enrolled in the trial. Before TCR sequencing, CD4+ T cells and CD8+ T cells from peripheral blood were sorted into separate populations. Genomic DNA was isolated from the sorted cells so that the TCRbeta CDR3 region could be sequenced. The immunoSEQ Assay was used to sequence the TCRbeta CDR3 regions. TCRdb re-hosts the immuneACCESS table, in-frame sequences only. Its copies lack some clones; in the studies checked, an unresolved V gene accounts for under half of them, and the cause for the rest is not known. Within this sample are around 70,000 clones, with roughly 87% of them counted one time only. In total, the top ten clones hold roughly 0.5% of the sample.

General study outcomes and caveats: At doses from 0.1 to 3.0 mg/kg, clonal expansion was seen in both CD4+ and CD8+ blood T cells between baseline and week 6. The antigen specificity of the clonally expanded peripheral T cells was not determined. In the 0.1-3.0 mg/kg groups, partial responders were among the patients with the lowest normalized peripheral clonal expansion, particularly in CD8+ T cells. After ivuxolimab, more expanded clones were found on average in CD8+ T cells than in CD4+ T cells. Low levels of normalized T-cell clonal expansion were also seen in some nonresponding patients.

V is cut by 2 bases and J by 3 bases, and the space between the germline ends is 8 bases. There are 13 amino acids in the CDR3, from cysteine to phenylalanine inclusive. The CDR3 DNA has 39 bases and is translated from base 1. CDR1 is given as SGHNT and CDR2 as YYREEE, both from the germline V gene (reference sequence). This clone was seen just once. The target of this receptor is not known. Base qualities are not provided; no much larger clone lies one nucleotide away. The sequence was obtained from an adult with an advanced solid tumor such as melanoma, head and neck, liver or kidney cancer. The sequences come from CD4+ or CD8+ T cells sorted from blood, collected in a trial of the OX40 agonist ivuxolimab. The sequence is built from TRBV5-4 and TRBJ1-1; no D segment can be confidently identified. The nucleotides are TGTGCCAGCAGCTTTTGGAGTGACACTGAAGCTTTCTTT. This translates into CASSFWSDTEAFF.